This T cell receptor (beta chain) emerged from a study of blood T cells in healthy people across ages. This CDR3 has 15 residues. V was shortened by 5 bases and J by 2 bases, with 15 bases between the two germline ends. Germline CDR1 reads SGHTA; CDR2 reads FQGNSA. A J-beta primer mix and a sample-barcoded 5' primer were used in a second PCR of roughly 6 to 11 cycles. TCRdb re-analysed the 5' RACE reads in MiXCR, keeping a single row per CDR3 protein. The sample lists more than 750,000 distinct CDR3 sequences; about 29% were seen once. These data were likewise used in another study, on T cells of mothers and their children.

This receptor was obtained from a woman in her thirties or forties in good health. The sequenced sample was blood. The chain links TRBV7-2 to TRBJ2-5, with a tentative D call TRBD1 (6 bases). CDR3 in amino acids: CASSPDSRLQETQYF. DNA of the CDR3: TGTGCCAGCAGCCCGGACAGCCGGCTGCAAGAGACCCAGTACTTC.